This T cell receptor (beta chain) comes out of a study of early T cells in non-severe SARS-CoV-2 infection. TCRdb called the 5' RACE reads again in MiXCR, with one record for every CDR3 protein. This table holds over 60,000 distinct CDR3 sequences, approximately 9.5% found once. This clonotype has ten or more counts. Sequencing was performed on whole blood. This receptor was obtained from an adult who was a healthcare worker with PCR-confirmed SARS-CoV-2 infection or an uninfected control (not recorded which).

CDR3 amino acids: CSADPGTANSPLHF. DNA for the CDR3: TGCAGTGCCGATCCCGGGACAGCCAATTCACCCCTCCACTTT. The chain couples TRBV20-1 to TRBJ1-6, with TRBD1 identical over 7 bases. Germline CDR1 DFQATT, CDR2 SNEGSKA (reference sequence). The CDR3 is 14 amino acids. V was clipped by 6 bases and J by 7 bases; unmatched bases: 9.